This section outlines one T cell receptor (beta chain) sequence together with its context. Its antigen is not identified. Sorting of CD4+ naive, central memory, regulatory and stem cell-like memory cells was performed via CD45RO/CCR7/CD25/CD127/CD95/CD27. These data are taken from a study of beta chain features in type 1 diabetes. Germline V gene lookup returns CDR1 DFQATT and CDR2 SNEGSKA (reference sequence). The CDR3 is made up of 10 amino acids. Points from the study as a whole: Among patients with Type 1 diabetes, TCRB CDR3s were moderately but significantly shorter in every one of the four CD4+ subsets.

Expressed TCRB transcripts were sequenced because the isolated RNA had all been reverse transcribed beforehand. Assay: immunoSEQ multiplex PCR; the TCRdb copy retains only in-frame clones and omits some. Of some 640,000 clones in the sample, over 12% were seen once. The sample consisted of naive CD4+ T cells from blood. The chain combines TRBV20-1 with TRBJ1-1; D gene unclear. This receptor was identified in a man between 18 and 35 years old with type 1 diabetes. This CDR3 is CSPAGTEAFF. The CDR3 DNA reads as TGCAGCCCCGCGGGCACTGAAGCTTTCTTT.